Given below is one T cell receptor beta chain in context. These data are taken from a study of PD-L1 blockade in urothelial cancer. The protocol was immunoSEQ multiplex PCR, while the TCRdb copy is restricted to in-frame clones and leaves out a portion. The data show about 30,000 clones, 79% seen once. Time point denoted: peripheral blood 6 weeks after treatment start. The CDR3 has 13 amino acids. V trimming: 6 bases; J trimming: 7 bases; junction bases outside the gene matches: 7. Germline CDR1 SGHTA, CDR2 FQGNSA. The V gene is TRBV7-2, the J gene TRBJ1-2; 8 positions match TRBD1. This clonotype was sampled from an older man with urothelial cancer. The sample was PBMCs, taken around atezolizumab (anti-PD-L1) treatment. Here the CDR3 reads CASRFGQGSGYTF. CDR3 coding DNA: TGTGCCAGCAGATTCGGACAGGGCTCTGGCTACACCTTC.